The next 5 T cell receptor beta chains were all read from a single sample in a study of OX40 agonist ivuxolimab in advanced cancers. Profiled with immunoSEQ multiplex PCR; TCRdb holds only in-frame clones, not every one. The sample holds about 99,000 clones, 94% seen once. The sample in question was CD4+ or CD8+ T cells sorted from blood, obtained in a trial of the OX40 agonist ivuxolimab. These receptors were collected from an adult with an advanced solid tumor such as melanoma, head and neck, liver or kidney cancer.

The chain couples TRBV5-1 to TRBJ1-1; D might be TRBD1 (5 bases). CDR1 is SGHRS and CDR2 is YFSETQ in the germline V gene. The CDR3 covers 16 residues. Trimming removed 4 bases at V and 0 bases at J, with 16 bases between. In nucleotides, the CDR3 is TGCGCCAGCAGCCCTGAGAGGGGTTTCATGAACACTGAAGCTTTCTTT. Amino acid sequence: CASSPERGFMNTEAFF.

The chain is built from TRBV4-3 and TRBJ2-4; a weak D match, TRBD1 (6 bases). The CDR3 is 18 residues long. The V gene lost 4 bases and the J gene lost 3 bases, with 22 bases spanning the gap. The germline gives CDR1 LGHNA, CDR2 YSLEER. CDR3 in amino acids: CASSPMVRTEGGKNIQYF. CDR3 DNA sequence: TGCGCCAGCAGCCCGATGGTCCGGACAGAAGGAGGCAAAAACATTCAGTACTTC.

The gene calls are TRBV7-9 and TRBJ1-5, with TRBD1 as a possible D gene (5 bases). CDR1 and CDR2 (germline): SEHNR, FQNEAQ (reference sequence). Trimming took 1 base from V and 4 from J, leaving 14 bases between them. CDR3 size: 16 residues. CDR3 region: CASSLGGTSRNQPQHF. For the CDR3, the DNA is TGTGCCAGCAGCTTAGGGGGGACGAGCCGAAATCAGCCCCAGCATTTT. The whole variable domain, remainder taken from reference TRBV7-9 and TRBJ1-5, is DTGVSQNPRHKITKRGQNVTFRCDPISEHNRLYWYRQTLGQGPEFLTYFQNEAQLEKSRLLSDRFSAERPKGSFSTLEIQRTEQGDSAMYLCASSLGGTSRNQPQHFGDGTRLSIL.

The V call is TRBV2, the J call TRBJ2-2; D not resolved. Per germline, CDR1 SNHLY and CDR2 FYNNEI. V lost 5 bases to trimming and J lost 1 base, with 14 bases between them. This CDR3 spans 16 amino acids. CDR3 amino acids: CASSFQVTRNTGELFF. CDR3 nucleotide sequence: TGTGCCAGCAGTTTCCAAGTTACCCGGAACACCGGGGAGCTGTTTTTT.

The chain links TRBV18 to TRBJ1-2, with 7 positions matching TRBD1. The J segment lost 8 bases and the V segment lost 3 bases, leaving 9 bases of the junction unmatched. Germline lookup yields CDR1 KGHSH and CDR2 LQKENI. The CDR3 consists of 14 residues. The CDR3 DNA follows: TGTGCCAGCTCACCGACCACGGACAGGAACGGCTACACCTTC. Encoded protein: CASSPTTDRNGYTF. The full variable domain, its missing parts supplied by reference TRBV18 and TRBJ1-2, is NAGVMQNPRHLVRRRGQEARLRCSPMKGHSHVYWYRQLPEEGLKFMVYLQKENIIDESGMPKERFSAEFPKEGPSILRIQQVVRGDSAAYFCASSPTTDRNGYTFGSGTRLTVV.